This TCR beta chain was found in a study of T cells in women clearing cervical HPV infection. Study background: Case blood drawn at lesion detection; control blood after infection cleared.

Some clones are missing from TCRdb's copy, which holds only in-frame ones; the method was immunoSEQ multiplex PCR. The sample features over 15,000 clones, with about 3% in its top ten. With regard to this clone: Read coverage stops 3 residues before the CDR3 terminus; the germline J gene supplies the remainder.

CDR1 and CDR2 (germline): DFQATT, SNEGSKA (reference sequence). J was trimmed by 2 bases and V by 2 bases; bases with no gene match: 0. CDR3 length: 14 amino acids. The chain joins TRBV20-1 to TRBJ2-7, with 13 positions matching TRBD2. Sequenced input: blood buffy coat. The receptor was isolated from a woman between 18 and 70 years old with a cervical HPV16 infection that either progressed to CIN3+ or cleared (not recorded which). CDR3: CSARTSGGAYEQYF. The CDR3 DNA, read in part, is TGCAGTGCTAGAACTAGCGGGGGGGCCTACGAG.